What follows are 15 T cell receptor beta chains derived from one specimen sequenced in a study of cytomegalovirus exposure and HLA in healthy donors (TCRdb year 2017). Library prep was done by the immunoSEQ multiplex PCR assay. A mixture of 60 forward primers for TCR Vbeta segments and 13 reverse primers for TCR Jbeta segments was used in the multiplex PCR. Drawn from immuneACCESS, this table holds only the in-frame rearrangements with V and J called that TCRdb kept. Clones are partly lost; checked studies trace under half to an unresolved V gene and leave the rest unexplained. This sample is represented by about 240,000 clones; around 80% of them were singletons. Under 8% of the sample is in the top ten clones. The source material was PBMCs. The origin of the receptors is a woman aged 55-69 years in good health and CMV-seropositive.

A note on this clone: The same CDR3 also results from other DNA sequences found in this sample. The rearrangement links TRBV5-1 to TRBJ2-7, with D possibly TRBD1 on 6 matching bases. Germline V CDR1 and CDR2: SGHRS, YFSETQ. This CDR3 comprises 14 residues. Trimming cost V 0 bases and J 3 bases, with 10 bases left between them. CDR3: CASSLGQVSYEQYF. Written as DNA, the CDR3 is TGCGCCAGCAGCTTGGGACAGGTGAGCTACGAGCAGTACTTC.

CDR3: CSGGLPSYTQYF. The DNA of the CDR3 is TGCAGCGGGGGACTACCTAGTTATACGCAGTATTTT. V gene TRBV29-1 combines with J gene TRBJ2-3; TRBD2 agrees at 7 bases. Germline V lookup: CDR1 SQVTM, CDR2 ANQGSEA. The CDR3 covers 12 residues. The trim removed 7 bases at V and 7 bases at J, leaving 8 bases unmatched.

This clone came up once. V is TRBV6-1 and J is TRBJ2-3; possible D gene TRBD2, 6 bases. V lost 6 bases to trimming and J lost 6 bases, with 10 bases between them. Germline lookup yields CDR1 MNHNS and CDR2 SASEGT. The CDR3 spans 12 residues. The CDR3 region is CASRGLGDTQYF. In DNA, the CDR3 is TGTGCCAGCAGGGGACTCGGGGATACGCAGTATTTT.

This chain links TRBV13 with TRBJ2-1; 11 bases map to TRBD2. With V trimmed by 5 bases and J by 3 bases, 3 bases remained unmatched. Germline values: CDR1 PRHDT, CDR2 FYEKMQ (reference sequence). The CDR3 length is 15 residues. The CDR3 nucleotides read TGTGCCAGCAGCGCCGGGACTAGCGGCTACAATGAGCAGTTCTTC. Its protein product is CASSAGTSGYNEQFF.

Of note for this clone: Additional DNA sequences in this sample encode the identical CDR3. The chain recombines TRBV5-1 with TRBJ1-2; 8 nucleotides line up with TRBD1. Trimming took 4 bases from V and 3 from J; bases not matched to a gene: 2. The germline CDR1 and CDR2 sequences are SGHRS and YFSETQ. CDR3 length: 13 amino acids. CDR3 sequence reads: CASSLQGDYGYTF. CDR3 DNA: TGCGCCAGCAGCCTACAGGGGGACTATGGCTACACCTTC.

This chain links TRBV6-1 with TRBJ1-5, with a possible D match to TRBD1 (5 bases). CDR1 and CDR2 (germline): MNHNS, SASEGT. The CDR3 has 13 amino acids. Trimming stripped 4 bases from V and 7 bases from J, with 11 bases between. The CDR3 bases are TGTGCCAGCAGTGTTATGACAGAACAGCCCCAGCATTTT. Protein product: CASSVMTEQPQHF.

There are a few counts of this clone. The V call is TRBV19, the J call TRBJ2-7; TRBD1 agrees at 9 bases. Germline trimming cut 11 bases from V and 5 bases from J; bases unmatched to any gene: 7. The CDR3 consists of 12 residues. Germline-derived CDR1 and CDR2 are LNHDA and SQIVND (reference sequence). The chain's CDR3 is CAAGQGINEQYF. DNA for the CDR3: TGTGCCGCAGGACAGGGGATCAACGAGCAGTACTTC. The whole variable domain, remainder taken from reference TRBV19 and TRBJ2-7, is DGGITQSPKYLFRKEGQNVTLSCEQNLNHDAMYWYRQDPGQGLRLIYYSQIVNDFQKGDIAEGYSVSREKKESFPLTVTSAQKNPTAFYLCAAGQGINEQYFGPGTRLTVT.

The V call is TRBV6-5, the J call TRBJ2-7; 7 positions match TRBD2. With V trimmed by 4 bases and J by 9 bases, 18 bases remained unmatched. Germline-derived CDR1 and CDR2 are MNHEY and SVGAGI. CDR3 length: 16 amino acids. DNA of the CDR3: TGTGCCAGCAGTTCCCACGTTTTAGCGGGTCGGATTGGGCAGTACTTC. This sequence encodes CASSSHVLAGRIGQYF.

This chain connects TRBV27 to TRBJ1-2, with 11 bases aligning to TRBD1. The CDR3 has 14 residues. Germline V gene sequence: CDR1 MNHEY, CDR2 SMNVEV (reference sequence). With V trimmed by 5 bases and J by 7 bases, 6 bases remained unmatched. CDR3 protein: CASSPDRGRIGYTF. The CDR3 DNA sequence: TGTGCCAGCAGTCCGGACAGGGGGCGAATTGGCTACACCTTC.

The chain links TRBV6-5 to TRBJ2-5; 13 bases match TRBD2. The CDR3 is 15 residues long. V trimming: 6 bases; J trimming: 3 bases; junction bases outside the gene matches: 4. Per the germline V gene, CDR1 is MNHEY and CDR2 is SVGAGI. Here the CDR3 DNA reads TGTGCCAGCAGGGGGACTAGCGGGATTGAAGAGACCCAGTACTTC. Translated, it gives CASRGTSGIEETQYF.

J is TRBJ2-2 and V is TRBV2; TRBD2 matches 14 bases. After removal of 5 bases from V and 5 bases from J, the junction contained 4 bases not matched to a gene. In germline, CDR1 is SNHLY, CDR2 FYNNEI. This CDR3 is 16 amino acids long. The CDR3 here is CASSLRLAGGTGELFF. As DNA, the CDR3 is TGTGCCAGCAGTCTTCGACTAGCGGGAGGGACCGGGGAGCTGTTTTTT.

This clone was detected once. The chain recombines TRBV5-1 with TRBJ1-5, with 7 positions matching TRBD1. Losses at the gene ends were 8 bases for V and 0 bases for J; bases not matched to a gene: 8. The CDR3 is made up of 15 amino acids. CDR1 is SGHRS and CDR2 is YFSETQ in the germline V gene. DNA of the CDR3: TGCGCCAGTTCTTTCGAGGGGGCTAGCAATCAGCCCCAGCATTTT. Encoded protein: CASSFEGASNQPQHF.

This chain links TRBV5-1 with TRBJ2-4; D might be TRBD1 (6 bases). The CDR3 length is 15 residues. Trimming pared 5 bases from V and 4 bases from J, leaving 16 bases between. The germline V gene encodes CDR1 SGHRS and CDR2 YFSETQ. CDR3: CASSWTGTQKNIQYF. The CDR3, as DNA: TGCGCCAGCAGTTGGACCGGGACACAGAAAAACATTCAGTACTTC.

This clone has at least ten counts. The chain carries TRBV5-6 and TRBJ2-1; D is possibly TRBD2 (6 bases). This CDR3 spans 16 amino acids. Germline CDR1 and CDR2: SGHDT and YYEEEE. Trimming pared 0 bases from V and 0 bases from J, leaving 10 bases between. The CDR3 sequence: CASSLGGGLSYNEQFF. For the CDR3, the DNA is TGTGCCAGCAGCTTGGGGGGAGGACTCTCCTACAATGAGCAGTTCTTC.

The V gene is TRBV27, the J gene TRBJ2-7; the match to TRBD2 covers 11 bases. V shed 6 bases and J 2 bases; nucleotides not matched to a gene: 15. The CDR3 spans 18 residues. The germline V gene encodes CDR1 MNHEY and CDR2 SMNVEV (reference sequence). CDR3 bases: TGTGCCAGCAGCCCCCTGAGGGTTAGCGGGAGGGCCCCCTACGAGCAGTACTTC. This codes for CASSPLRVSGRAPYEQYF.